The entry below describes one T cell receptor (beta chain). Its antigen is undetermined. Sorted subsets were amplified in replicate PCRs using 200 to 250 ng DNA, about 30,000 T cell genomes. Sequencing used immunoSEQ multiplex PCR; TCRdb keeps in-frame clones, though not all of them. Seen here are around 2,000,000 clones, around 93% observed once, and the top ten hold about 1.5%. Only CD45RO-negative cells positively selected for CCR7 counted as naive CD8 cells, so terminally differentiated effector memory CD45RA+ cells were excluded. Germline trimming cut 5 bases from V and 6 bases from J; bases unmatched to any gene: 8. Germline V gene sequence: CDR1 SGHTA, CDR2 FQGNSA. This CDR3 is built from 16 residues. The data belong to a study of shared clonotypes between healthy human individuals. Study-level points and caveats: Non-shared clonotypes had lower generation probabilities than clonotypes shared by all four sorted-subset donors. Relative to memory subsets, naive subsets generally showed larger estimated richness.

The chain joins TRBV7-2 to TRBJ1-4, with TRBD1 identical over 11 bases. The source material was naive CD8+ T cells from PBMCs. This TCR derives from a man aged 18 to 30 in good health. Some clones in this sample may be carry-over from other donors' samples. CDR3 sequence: CASSPRTGGAYEKLFF. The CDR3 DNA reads TGTGCCAGCAGCCCCCGGACAGGGGGCGCTTATGAAAAACTGTTTTTT.